These 23 T cell receptor beta chains were all obtained from the same sample, sequenced in a study of neurological immune-mediated disorders. TCRdb used MiXCR to reprocess the 5' RACE reads, holding one entry per CDR3 protein. Of 20,000 to 30,000 distinct CDR3 sequences detected, more than 2% appear once; the ten largest clones hold about 2.3%. The source material was PBMCs. The source is a woman aged 45 to 65 with multiple sclerosis.

This clonotype was seen many times. The chain recombines TRBV11-2 with TRBJ1-5; D gene ambiguous. The CDR3 is 15 residues long. Germline loops: CDR1 SGHAT, CDR2 FQNNGV. The V end lost 1 base, the J end lost 7 bases, and 14 bases lay between the germline ends. In DNA form, the CDR3 reads TGTGCCAGCAGCTTAGTATCCGGGGTGGGACAGCCCCAGCATTTT. Its protein product is CASSLVSGVGQPQHF.

A remark on this clonotype: This is likely a read error, given that the CDR3 carries no conserved phenylalanine or tryptophan at its end. The gene calls are TRBV10-3 and TRBJ1-6, with 11 nucleotides matching TRBD1. Trimming took 3 bases from V and 8 from J; bases not matched to a gene: 6. The length of the CDR3 is 16 residues. Germline V lookup: CDR1 ENHRY, CDR2 SYGVKD. The CDR3 bases are TGTGCCATCAGTGAAGGACCGGGACAGGGGGATTCACCCCTCCACAAT. Translation: CAISEGPGQGDSPLHN.

Many counts were recorded for this clonotype. The chain uses TRBV24-1 and TRBJ2-2; 8 bases agree with TRBD1. The junction had 6 bases not matched to a gene; V was cut back by 3 bases and J by 1 base. The CDR3 spans 17 residues. Germline lookup yields CDR1 KGHDR and CDR2 SFDVKD. CDR3 nucleotides: TGTGCCACCAGTGATCCCGACGGGACAGGGAACACCGGGGAGCTGTTTTTT. Translated, it gives CATSDPDGTGNTGELFF.

Ten or more counts support this clonotype. The chain couples TRBV29-1 to TRBJ1-4; weak D call: TRBD1 (6 bases). Germline CDR1 is SQVTM and CDR2 is ANQGSEA. Trimming took 6 bases from V and 8 from J, leaving 19 bases between them. There are 14 residues in the CDR3. CDR3 in DNA: TGCAGCGTCCGATCAACAGGGAGAGGCGAAAAACTGTTTTTT. Translated, it gives CSVRSTGRGEKLFF.

This clonotype has a count of ten or more. The chain joins TRBV7-9 to TRBJ2-5, with 13 bases identical to TRBD2. Germline-derived CDR1 and CDR2 are SEHNR and FQNEAQ (reference sequence). This CDR3 spans 15 amino acids. The trim removed 7 bases at V and 4 bases at J, leaving 6 bases unmatched. The chain's CDR3 is CASKPGLAGVETQYF. The CDR3 region has the DNA TGTGCCAGCAAACCCGGACTAGCGGGAGTAGAGACCCAGTACTTC.

In this sample, this clonotype turned up many times. This chain connects TRBV5-4 to TRBJ2-1, with 7 nucleotides matching TRBD2. Germline-derived CDR1 and CDR2 are SGHNT and YYREEE (reference sequence). Trimming took 0 bases from V and 2 from J; bases not matched to a gene: 2. This CDR3 comprises 15 residues. CDR3 DNA sequence: TGTGCCAGCAGCTTGGAAGCGGGGACCTACAATGAGCAGTTCTTC. Translation: CASSLEAGTYNEQFF. Together with reference TRBV5-4 and TRBJ2-1, the CDR3 gives the full variable domain: ETGVTQSPTHLIKTRGQQVTLRCSSQSGHNTVSWYQQALGQGPQFIFQYYREEENGRGNFPPRFSGLQFPNYSSELNVNALELDDSALYLCASSLEAGTYNEQFFGPGTRLTVL.

At least ten counts were recorded for this clonotype. The chain has TRBV20-1 and TRBJ1-1, with a weak D call TRBD1 (6 bases). V dropped 6 bases and J dropped 0 bases, with 14 bases sitting between them. From germline, CDR1 is DFQATT and CDR2 SNEGSKA (reference sequence). CDR3 length: 14 residues. The CDR3 DNA is TGCAGTGCCACCCTGGACAGCTTGAACACTGAAGCTTTCTTT. Residues: CSATLDSLNTEAFF.

At least ten counts were recorded for this clonotype. The chain employs TRBV7-2 and TRBJ1-1, with D possibly TRBD1 on 6 matching bases. The CDR3 loop spans 16 amino acids. The germline CDR1 and CDR2 sequences are SGHTA and FQGNSA. Trimming pared 7 bases from V and 3 bases from J, leaving 21 bases between. This CDR3 is CASTLKGVLGDTEAFF. The CDR3 DNA reads as TGTGCCAGCACCCTAAAGGGGGTCCTCGGCGACACTGAAGCTTTCTTT.

V is TRBV7-8 and J is TRBJ2-7; 9 nucleotides agree with TRBD1. The J segment lost 3 bases and the V segment lost 0 bases, leaving 3 bases of the junction unmatched. This CDR3 is built from 15 residues. Germline V lookup: CDR1 SGHVS, CDR2 FQNEAQ. The CDR3 DNA reads TGTGCCAGCAGCTTAGCGAAGGGACAGGGCTACGAGCAGTACTTC. It is translated as CASSLAKGQGYEQYF.

This clonotype is classed as medium-sized (0.01 to 0.1%). The gene calls are TRBV5-1 and TRBJ1-5; 8 positions agree with TRBD1. CDR1 and CDR2 from the germline V gene are SGHRS and YFSETQ. The CDR3 is made up of 15 amino acids. Trimming at V came to 4 bases and at J to 4 bases, leaving 7 bases not matched to a gene. The CDR3 sequence is CASSPDRGLNQPQHF. The CDR3 nucleotides are TGCGCCAGCAGCCCCGACAGGGGACTGAATCAGCCCCAGCATTTT.

This clonotype has a handful of counts. A much larger clone is a single base away; this may be a read error. Because it lacks the conserved phenylalanine or tryptophan at the end, this CDR3 is likely a read error. It is unclear where the CDR3 begins or ends on the DNA, so no DNA is shown, and the CDR3 is as TCRdb lists it. CDR3 sequence reads: CSPWSLNYGYTC. V usage is TRBV20-1 and J usage is TRBJ1-2; TRBD1, the table's D call, was not compared with the DNA. The CDR3 numbers 12 amino acids, ends counted. Germline V gene sequence: CDR1 DFQATT, CDR2 SNEGSKA (reference sequence).

J is TRBJ2-7 and V is TRBV12-3 or TRBV12-4; a possible D gene is TRBD2 (6 bases). The ends were cut back, 3 bases at V and 9 bases at J, with 18 bases in the middle. The CDR3 extends over 14 amino acids. Here the CDR3 DNA reads TGTGCCAGCAGTTTCAGGGAGCCTTCGGGGGTGCAGTACTTC. The encoded protein is CASSFREPSGVQYF.

This clonotype showed up many times. The chain has TRBV7-3 and TRBJ2-2; tentative D call: TRBD1 (5 bases). V was trimmed by 7 bases and J by 5 bases, leaving 8 bases between them. The CDR3 extends over 12 amino acids. In germline, CDR1 is SGHTA, CDR2 FQGTGA. CDR3 nucleotide sequence: TGTGCCAGCAACCCAGGGACCGGGGAGCTGTTTTTT. Its protein product is CASNPGTGELFF.

This clonotype occurred many times. The chain uses TRBV10-3 and TRBJ2-7; 7 bases fit TRBD1. Germline V lookup: CDR1 ENHRY, CDR2 SYGVKD. This CDR3 is built from 12 residues. The ends lost 7 bases at V and 3 bases at J; junction bases unmatched: 3. CDR3 residues: CAIKGQSYEQYF. The DNA for the CDR3 is TGTGCCATCAAGGGACAGAGCTACGAGCAGTACTTC.

This clonotype has only a few counts. Compared with germline, one end of the junction differs, possibly owing to a read error. The J gene is TRBJ2-4, the V gene TRBV5-1; D unclear. Looked up from germline, CDR1 is SGHRS and CDR2 is YFSETQ. The CDR3 is 12 residues long. The CDR3 region is CASSLEWEDVHF. CDR3 bases: TGCGCCAGCAGCTTGGAGTGGGAAGACGTCCACTTC. Supplemented by reference TRBV5-1 and TRBJ2-4, the full variable domain reads KAGVTQTPRYLIKTRGQQVTLSCSPISGHRSVSWYQQTPGQGLQFLFEYFSETQRNKGNFPGRFSGRQFSNSRSEMNVSTLELGDSALYLCASSLEWEDVHFGAGTRLSVL.

The table lists this clonotype with many counts. This chain uses TRBV4-1 with TRBJ2-1, with D hard to call. This CDR3 contains 13 residues. Germline CDR1 MGHRA, CDR2 YSYEKL. V was trimmed by 0 bases and J by 4 bases, leaving 4 bases between them. CDR3 protein: CASSQDLYNEQFF. The DNA of the CDR3 is TGCGCCAGCAGCCAAGATTTGTACAATGAGCAGTTCTTC.

The J gene is TRBJ2-7, the V gene TRBV11-2; D gene uncertain. V gave up 6 bases and J gave up 0 bases, with 3 bases separating them. The CDR3 contains 11 residues. Germline-derived CDR1 and CDR2 are SGHAT and FQNNGV. This chain's CDR3 is CASRTSYEQYF. The DNA for the CDR3 is TGTGCCAGCAGAACCTCCTACGAGCAGTACTTC.

This clonotype was observed many times. The chain joins TRBV5-1 to TRBJ1-2; 12 positions agree with TRBD1. This CDR3 is 15 amino acids long. V shed 4 bases and J 4 bases; nucleotides not matched to a gene: 5. CDR1 is SGHRS, CDR2 YFSETQ, per germline. CDR3 DNA: TGCGCCAGCAGCACGGGACAGGGGGCAGGCTATGGCTACACCTTC. This sequence encodes CASSTGQGAGYGYTF. The full variable domain, rest sourced from reference TRBV5-1 and TRBJ1-2, is KAGVTQTPRYLIKTRGQQVTLSCSPISGHRSVSWYQQTPGQGLQFLFEYFSETQRNKGNFPGRFSGRQFSNSRSEMNVSTLELGDSALYLCASSTGQGAGYGYTFGSGTRLTVV.

This clonotype was picked up many times. This chain joins TRBV7-2 and TRBJ2-7, with TRBD2 matching 13 bases. V shed 4 bases and J 4 bases; nucleotides not matched to a gene: 7. The CDR3 extends over 16 amino acids. The germline CDR1 and CDR2 sequences are SGHTA and FQGNSA. The chain's CDR3 is CASSSRTSGSRYEQYF. The CDR3 DNA reads as TGTGCCAGCAGCTCCCGGACTAGCGGGAGTAGGTACGAGCAGTACTTC.

In its sample, this clonotype was seen many times. This chain connects TRBV11-3 to TRBJ2-1, with 10 bases lining up with TRBD2. Germline V gene sequence: CDR1 SGHNT, CDR2 YENEEA. The V and J ends lost 5 bases and 0 bases, in that order; junction bases with no gene match: 1. This CDR3 contains 15 residues. CDR3 protein: CASSPSGSSYNEQFF. The CDR3 region has the DNA TGTGCCAGCAGCCCTAGCGGGAGCTCCTACAATGAGCAGTTCTTC. The complete variable domain, with remaining parts taken from reference TRBV11-3 and TRBJ2-1, reads EAGVVQSPRYKIIEKKQPVAFWCNPISGHNTLYWYLQNLGQGPELLIRYENEEAVDDSQLPKDRFSAERLKGVDSTLKIQPAELGDSAVYLCASSPSGSSYNEQFFGPGTRLTVL.

This clonotype was observed many times. The chain is built from TRBV6-5 and TRBJ1-2; a weak D match, TRBD1 (6 bases). The CDR3 consists of 13 residues. Germline-derived CDR1 and CDR2 are MNHEY and SVGAGI. V dropped 5 bases and J dropped 7 bases, with 14 bases sitting between them. Here the CDR3 reads CASSGGQGVGYTF. DNA for the CDR3: TGTGCCAGCAGTGGGGGGCAGGGAGTTGGCTACACCTTC.

In this sample, this clonotype turned up many times. V usage is TRBV20-1 and J usage is TRBJ1-1, with 8 bases that match TRBD1. CDR3 size: 13 residues. V shed 0 bases and J 10 bases; nucleotides not matched to a gene: 7. Germline V CDR1 and CDR2: DFQATT, SNEGSKA (reference sequence). The CDR3 protein is CSARDTPTGVAFF. DNA of the CDR3: TGCAGTGCTAGAGATACCCCGACAGGGGTAGCTTTCTTT.

This clonotype was counted a few times. This chain uses TRBV2 with TRBJ2-2; 8 positions agree with TRBD1. V shed 6 bases, J shed 0 bases, and the junction held 0 bases outside the gene matches. This CDR3 comprises 14 residues. Germline V gene data show CDR1 as SNHLY and CDR2 as FYNNEI. CDR3 sequence (DNA): TGTGCCAGCAGACAGGGGGCGAACACCGGGGAGCTGTTTTTT. This encodes CASRQGANTGELFF.